The next 13 T cell receptor delta chains were all read from a single sample in a study of gamma-delta chains in newborns, infants, children. TCRdb reran clone calling via CATT on the reads. The sample yields more than 2,000 delta-chain clones, around 1% seen once. The source material was blood. These receptors originate from a child who was a newborn, infant or young child, either healthy, febrile or measles-vaccinated (not recorded which).

This clone was detected a few times. The protein recorded in TCRdb matches a much larger clone and deviates from this DNA's translation at residue 6, suggesting a read error; the protein here is obtained by translating the DNA. V is TRDV2 and J is TRDJ3, with 8 bases matching TRDD3. The CDR3 runs to 20 residues. Trimming at V came to 1 base and at J to 0 bases, leaving 10 bases not matched to a gene. Germline V CDR1 and CDR2: GEAIGNYY, EKD. CDR3 nucleotides: TGTGCCTGTGACACAACGTACTGGGGGGCAAGCTCCTGGGACACCCGACAGATGTTTTTC. Protein: CACDTTYWGASSWDTRQMFF.

This clone was found a few times. The mismatch at residue 6 between this DNA's translation and the TCRdb protein of a much larger clone likely reflects a read error; the protein shown is translated from the DNA. V gene TRDV2 combines with J gene TRDJ1; 13 bases fit TRDD3. V lost 0 bases and J lost 6; bases outside the gene matches: 12. CDR3 length: 18 amino acids. Germline CDR1 reads GEAIGNYY; CDR2 reads EKD. CDR3 sequence: CACDTGTGGYALENKLIF. The CDR3, as DNA: TGTGCCTGTGACACCGGTACTGGGGGATACGCCCTAGAAAATAAACTCATCTTT.

The chain is built from TRDV2 and TRDJ3; 8 bases line up with TRDD3. Germline V gives CDR1 GEAIGNYY, CDR2 EKD. The J segment lost 0 bases and the V segment lost 2 bases, leaving 2 bases of the junction unmatched. The CDR3 sequence is 17 residues long. As DNA, the CDR3 is TGTGCCTGTGACAGCCTGGGGGACTCCTGGGACACCCGACAGATGTTTTTC. Translation gives CACDSLGDSWDTRQMFF.

The sample holds a few counts of this clone. Its ends do not fully match the called genes, so a read error is possible. This rearrangement joins TRDV2 to TRDJ1, with TRDD3 matching over 12 bases. There are 14 residues in the CDR3. Germline V CDR1 and CDR2: GEAIGNYY, EKD. This chain's CDR3 is CACDVLGDTFKLIF. The CDR3 DNA sequence: TGTGCCTGTGACGTACTGGGGGATACTTTTAAACTCATCTTC.

There are a few counts of this clone. TCRdb's entry gives the protein of a much larger clone, which mismatches this DNA's translation at residue 11, likely from a read error; the protein reported here is translated from the DNA. The rearrangement joins TRDV2 to TRDJ2; 13 bases align to TRDD3. There are 18 residues in the CDR3. The V gene end was trimmed by 3 bases and the J gene end by 6 bases; junction bases not matched to a gene: 12. CDR1 and CDR2 from the germline V gene are GEAIGNYY and EKD. CDR3 in amino acids: CACDPCTGGYVHPAQLFF. CDR3 DNA sequence: TGTGCCTGTGACCCTTGTACTGGGGGATACGTTCACCCAGCACAACTCTTCTTT.

The chain employs TRDV1 and TRDJ1; either TRDD2 or TRDD3 may fit D (7 bases each). The CDR3 is 21 residues long. Germline V gives CDR1 TSWWSYY, CDR2 QGS. V was trimmed by 2 bases and J by 5 bases, leaving 33 bases between them. The CDR3 DNA follows: TGTGCTCTTGGGGAAGGTTTTGTATGGCCTTCCTTAGATCAACTGGGGGATAAACTCATCTTT. It yields the protein CALGEGFVWPSLDQLGDKLIF.

Concerning this clone itself: A read error likely explains this, since a far larger clone differs by one base. The identical CDR3 is also encoded by other nucleotide sequences in the sample. The chain combines TRDV2 with TRDJ1; 13 positions agree with TRDD3. Germline V CDR1 and CDR2: GEAIGNYY, EKD. This CDR3 is built from 18 residues. The CDR3 bases are TGTGCCTGTGACACCGTTACTGGGGGATACGCCCTAGAAAATAAACTCATCTTC. This translates into CACDTVTGGYALENKLIF.

This clone showed up many times. A far larger clone lies a single base away; this is likely a read error. Additional DNA sequences in this sample encode the identical CDR3. The CDR3 DNA sequence: TGTGCCTGTGACACTGTCACCTGGGGCTCCTGGGACACCCGACAGATGTTTTTC. Protein sequence: CACDTVTWGSWDTRQMFF. This chain connects TRDV2 to TRDJ3, with TRDD3 as a possible D gene (6 bases). CDR1 is GEAIGNYY, CDR2 EKD, per germline. The CDR3 consists of 18 residues. V lost 1 base to trimming and J lost 0 bases, with 12 bases between them.

A remark on this clone: A far larger clone is one nucleotide away, so this likely arose from a read error. The same CDR3 arises from other DNA sequences in this sample as well. This chain uses TRDV2 with TRDJ3; TRDD3 aligns across 8 bases. Germline assignment: CDR1 GEAIGNYY and CDR2 EKD. This CDR3 has 20 amino acids. Here the CDR3 DNA reads TGTGCCTGTGACACAATGTACTGGGGGGCAAGCTCCTGGGACACCCGGCAGATGTTTTTC. It translates to CACDTMYWGASSWDTRQMFF.

In its sample, this clone was seen a few times. With a far larger clone one base away, a read error is the likely cause. The sample holds other DNA sequences that translate to the same CDR3. The chain is built from TRDV2 and TRDJ1, with 9 nucleotides matching TRDD3. V lost 3 bases, J lost 8 bases, and 9 bases stayed unmatched. The CDR3 has 14 residues. Per germline, CDR1 GEAIGNYY and CDR2 EKD. CDR3 sequence reads: CACDVLGDKNKLIF. The CDR3, as DNA: TGTGCCTGTGACGTACTGGGGGACAAGAACAAACTCATCTTT.

This clone was counted a few times. This likely traces to a read error, being one base from a far larger clone. This CDR3 is also generated by other DNA sequences in the sample. The rearrangement links TRDV2 to TRDJ3; TRDD3 might be the D (5 bases). Germline CDR1 GEAIGNYY, CDR2 EKD. The CDR3 is 19 amino acids. The CDR3 sequence: CACDTVDGSGTWDTRQMFF. The CDR3, as DNA: TGTGCCTGTGACACGGTGGATGGGTCTGGGACCTGGGACACCCGGCAGATGTTTTTC.

The table lists this clone with a few counts. TCRdb lists the protein of a much larger clone for this DNA, which differs at residue 14, so this is likely a read error; the protein given here is translated from the DNA itself. This chain uses TRDV2 with TRDJ3, with 8 bases matching TRDD3. The CDR3 is 21 residues long. CDR1 and CDR2 (germline): GEAIGNYY, EKD. CDR3 sequence: CACDVLGVRRPSSRDTRQMFF. In nucleotides, the CDR3 is TGTGCCTGTGATGTACTGGGGGTTCGCCGTCCTAGCTCCCGGGACACCCGACAGATGTTTTTC.

This clone turned up a few times. For this DNA, TCRdb reports the protein of a much larger clone, which diverges at residue 10, most likely from a read error; the protein presented here is translated directly from the DNA. The V and J genes are TRDV2 and TRDJ3; 9 positions match TRDD3. The CDR3 covers 17 residues. Germline-derived CDR1 and CDR2 are GEAIGNYY and EKD. The CDR3 reads CACDWGISSLDTRQMFF. Written as DNA, the CDR3 is TGTGCCTGTGACTGGGGGATAAGCTCCTTGGACACCCGACAGATGTTTTTC.